This T cell receptor beta chain was retrieved from a study of blood T cell repertoires in COVID-19. Looking at the study overall: Sample material is recorded as cDNA or gDNA derived from T cells, B-cell-depleted T cells, or PBMCs.

The CDR3 spans 14 residues. Germline V lookup: CDR1 SEHNR, CDR2 FQNEAQ (reference sequence). The ends lost 3 bases at V and 11 bases at J; junction bases unmatched: 9. Authors' methods: The authors estimated nucleated cell counts from reference gene primer amplification. Measured with immunoSEQ multiplex PCR; TCRdb has only the in-frame clones, and not every one. From that table come the V and J calls and clone size; the DNA was used to work out D and trimming. The data show tens of thousands of clones, with approximately 82% seen just once and around 10% held by the top ten. The material sequenced was peripheral blood. The clonotype was recovered from a human donor in a cohort sampled during active COVID-19. V usage is TRBV7-9 and J usage is TRBJ1-3; 8 nucleotides align to TRBD1. Written as DNA, the CDR3 is TGTGCCAGCAGCTTCAAGACAGGGGCGAACGCCATATATTTT. Protein: CASSFKTGANAIYF.